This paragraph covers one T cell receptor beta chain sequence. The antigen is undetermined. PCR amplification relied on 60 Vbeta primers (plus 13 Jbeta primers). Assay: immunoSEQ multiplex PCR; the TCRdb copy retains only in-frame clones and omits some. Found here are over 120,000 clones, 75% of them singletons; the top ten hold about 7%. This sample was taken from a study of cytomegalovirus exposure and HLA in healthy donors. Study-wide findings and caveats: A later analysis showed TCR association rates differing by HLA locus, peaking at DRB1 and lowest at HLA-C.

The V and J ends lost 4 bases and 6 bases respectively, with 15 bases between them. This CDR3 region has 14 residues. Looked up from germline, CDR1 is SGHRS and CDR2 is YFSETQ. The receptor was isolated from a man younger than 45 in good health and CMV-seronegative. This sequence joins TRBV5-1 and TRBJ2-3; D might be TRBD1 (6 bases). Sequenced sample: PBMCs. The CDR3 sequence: CASSVGATRDTQYF. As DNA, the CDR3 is TGCGCCAGCAGCGTGGGGGCTACTCGGGATACGCAGTATTTT.